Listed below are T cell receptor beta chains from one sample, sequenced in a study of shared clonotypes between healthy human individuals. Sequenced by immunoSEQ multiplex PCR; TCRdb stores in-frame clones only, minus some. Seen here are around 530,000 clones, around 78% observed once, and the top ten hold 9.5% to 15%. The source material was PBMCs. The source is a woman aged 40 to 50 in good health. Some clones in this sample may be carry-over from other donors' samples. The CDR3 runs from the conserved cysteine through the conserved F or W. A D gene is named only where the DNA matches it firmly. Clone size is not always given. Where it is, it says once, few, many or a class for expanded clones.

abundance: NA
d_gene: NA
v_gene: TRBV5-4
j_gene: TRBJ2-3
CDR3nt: TGTGCCCTTAGCGTCTGGGCAATAGATACGCAGTATTTT
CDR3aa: CALSVWAIDTQYF

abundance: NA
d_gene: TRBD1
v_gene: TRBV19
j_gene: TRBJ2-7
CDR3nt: TGTGCCAGTAGCCGACAGGGCGCTTACTCCTACGAGCAGTACTTC
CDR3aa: CASSRQGAYSYEQYF

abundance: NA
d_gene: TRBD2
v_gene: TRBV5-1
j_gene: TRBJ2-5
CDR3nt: TGCGCCAGCAGTTTGGGAGGGATACAGGAAGAGACCCAGTACTTC
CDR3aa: CASSLGGIQEETQYF

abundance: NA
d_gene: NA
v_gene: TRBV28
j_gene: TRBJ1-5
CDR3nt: TGTGCCAGCATTTTCAGGGTAGGGCAGCCCCAGCATTTT
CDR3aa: CASIFRVGQPQHF

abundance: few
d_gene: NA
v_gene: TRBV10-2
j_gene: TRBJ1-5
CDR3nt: TGCGCCAGCAGCGCAATAGGGGCGGGTCAGCCCCAGCATTTT
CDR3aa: CASSAIGAGQPQHF

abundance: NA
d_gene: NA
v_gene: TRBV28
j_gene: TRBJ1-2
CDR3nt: TGTGCCAGCTCGACAGGCTTCTATGGCTACACCTTC
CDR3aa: CASSTGFYGYTF

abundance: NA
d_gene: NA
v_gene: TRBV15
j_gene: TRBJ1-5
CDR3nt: TGTGCCACCAGCAGAGATTTGGGGCTGCGTCAGCCCCAGCATTTT
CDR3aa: CATSRDLGLRQPQHF

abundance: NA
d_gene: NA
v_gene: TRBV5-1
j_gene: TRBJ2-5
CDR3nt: TGCGCCAGCAGCTTGGTAGCGGTGCAAGAGACCCAGTACTTC
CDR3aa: CASSLVAVQETQYF

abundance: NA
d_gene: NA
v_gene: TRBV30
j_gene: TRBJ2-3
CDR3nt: TGTGCCTGGACCCAGGGGCCCGACACAGATACGCAGTATTTT
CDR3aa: CAWTQGPDTDTQYF

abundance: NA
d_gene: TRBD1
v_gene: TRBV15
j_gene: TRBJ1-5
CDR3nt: TGTGCCACCAGCAGGGGACAGATCAATCAGCCCCAGCATTTT
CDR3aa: CATSRGQINQPQHF

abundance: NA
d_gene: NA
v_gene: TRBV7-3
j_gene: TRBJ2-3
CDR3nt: TGTGCCAGCAGCCTCCAATTCGGCACAGATACGCAGTATTTT
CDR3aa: CASSLQFGTDTQYF

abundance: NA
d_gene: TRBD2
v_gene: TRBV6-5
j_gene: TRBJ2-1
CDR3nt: TGTGCCAGCAGCTGGGAGCGGGAGAGGAATGAGCAGTTCTTC
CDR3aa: CASSWERERNEQFF

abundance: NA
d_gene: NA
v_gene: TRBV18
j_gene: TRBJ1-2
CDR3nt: TGTGCCAGCTCACCAAGCGTACAGAGTTATGGCTACACCTTC
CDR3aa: CASSPSVQSYGYTF

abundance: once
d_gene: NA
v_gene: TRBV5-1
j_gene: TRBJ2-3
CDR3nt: TGCGCCAGCAGCTTCGAGGTTGGCACAGATACGCAGTATTTT
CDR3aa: CASSFEVGTDTQYF

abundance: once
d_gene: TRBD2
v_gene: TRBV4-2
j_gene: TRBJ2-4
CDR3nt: TGTGCCAGCAGCCCGGGACTAGCGGGAGGGAGAAACATTCAGTACTTC
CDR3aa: CASSPGLAGGRNIQYF

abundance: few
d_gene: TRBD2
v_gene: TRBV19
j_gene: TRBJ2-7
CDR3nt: TGTGCCAGTAGTTCCCAGGCGGGAGGGTACGAGCAGTACTTC
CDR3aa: CASSSQAGGYEQYF

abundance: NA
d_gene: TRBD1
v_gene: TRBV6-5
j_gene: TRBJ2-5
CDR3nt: TGTGCCAGCAGAAACCCAGGGGGCGGAGAGACCCAGTACTTC
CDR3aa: CASRNPGGGETQYF

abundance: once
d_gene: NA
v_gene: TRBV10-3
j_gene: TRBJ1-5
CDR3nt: TGTGCCATCAGTGAGCCAGCATATAGCAATCAGCCCCAGCATTTT
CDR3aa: CAISEPAYSNQPQHF

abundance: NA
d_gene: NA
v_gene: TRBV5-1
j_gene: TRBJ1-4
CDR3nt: TGCGCCAGCTCGGAAGAAGGGCGGGGGTCGGGGAATGAAAAACTGTTTTTT
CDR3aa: CASSEEGRGSGNEKLFF

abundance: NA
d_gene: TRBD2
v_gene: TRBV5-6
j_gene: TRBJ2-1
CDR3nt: TGTGCCAGCAGCTTGGGACTAGCCGGCGATGAGCAGTTCTTC
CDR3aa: CASSLGLAGDEQFF

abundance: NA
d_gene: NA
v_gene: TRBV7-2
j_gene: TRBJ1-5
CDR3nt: TGTGCCAGCAGCTTAGGGGCAGGTGAGCAGCCCCAGCATTTT
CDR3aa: CASSLGAGEQPQHF

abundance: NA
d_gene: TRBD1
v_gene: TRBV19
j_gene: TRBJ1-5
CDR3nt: TGTGCCAGTAGTACCCAGGGGGCTGGGCAGCCCCAGCATTTT
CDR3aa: CASSTQGAGQPQHF

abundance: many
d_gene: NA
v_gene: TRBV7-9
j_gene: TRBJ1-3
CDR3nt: TGTGCCAGCAACTCAGTAGTAAACACCATATATTTT
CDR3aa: CASNSVVNTIYF

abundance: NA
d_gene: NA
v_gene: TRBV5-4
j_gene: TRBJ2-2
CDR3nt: TGTGCCAGCAGCGCGGCCGTGGCAAGGAACACCGGGGAGCTGTTTTTT
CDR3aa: CASSAAVARNTGELFF

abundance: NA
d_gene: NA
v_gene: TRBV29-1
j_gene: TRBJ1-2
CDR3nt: TGCAGCGTTCGGGAGGGACCTAACTATGGCTACACCTTC
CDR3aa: CSVREGPNYGYTF

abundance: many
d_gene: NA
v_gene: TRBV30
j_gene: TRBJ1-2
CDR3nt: TGTGCCTGGAAGCGACAGGAATCCCCTTATGGCTACACCTTC
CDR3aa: CAWKRQESPYGYTF

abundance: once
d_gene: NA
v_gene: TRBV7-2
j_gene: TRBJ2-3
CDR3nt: TGTGCCAGCAGCTTATGGCTAGCAGATACGCAGTATTTT
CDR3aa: CASSLWLADTQYF

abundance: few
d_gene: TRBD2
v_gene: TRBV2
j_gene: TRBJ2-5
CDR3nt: TGTGCCAGCAGTTTTGGGGGAGGGAAAGAGACCCAGTACTTC
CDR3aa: CASSFGGGKETQYF

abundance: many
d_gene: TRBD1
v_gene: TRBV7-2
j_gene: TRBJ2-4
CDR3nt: TGTGCCAGCAGCCCGACGACAGGGTCGAATCAGTACTTC
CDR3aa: CASSPTTGSNQYF

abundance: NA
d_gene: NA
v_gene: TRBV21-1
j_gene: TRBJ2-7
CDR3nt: TGTGCCAGCAGCAAAGCGGGCTCCTACGAGCAGTACTTC
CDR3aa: CASSKAGSYEQYF

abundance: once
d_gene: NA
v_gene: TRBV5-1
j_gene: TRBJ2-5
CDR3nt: TGCGCCAGCAGCTTGGGTAACCAAGAGACCCAGTACTTC
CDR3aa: CASSLGNQETQYF

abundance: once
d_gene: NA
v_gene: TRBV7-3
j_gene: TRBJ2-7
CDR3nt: TGTGCCAGCAGCTTATTAAAAGCTTACGAGCAGTACTTC
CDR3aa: CASSLLKAYEQYF

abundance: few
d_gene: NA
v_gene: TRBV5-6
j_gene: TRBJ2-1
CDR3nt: TGTGCCAGCAGTCGGTCCTACAATGAGCAGTTCTTC
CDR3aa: CASSRSYNEQFF

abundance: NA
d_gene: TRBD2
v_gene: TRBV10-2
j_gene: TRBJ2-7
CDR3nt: TGCGCCAGCGGCCGGCTAGCGGGAGTTGAGCAGTACTTC
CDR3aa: CASGRLAGVEQYF

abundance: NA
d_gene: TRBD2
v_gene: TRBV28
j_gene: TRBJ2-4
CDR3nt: TGTGCCACCACACGGGGGGGCTACATTCAGTACTTC
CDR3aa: CATTRGGYIQYF

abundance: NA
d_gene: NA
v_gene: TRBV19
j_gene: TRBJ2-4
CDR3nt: TGTGCCAGTAGTATAGGTAACATTCAGTACTTC
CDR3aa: CASSIGNIQYF

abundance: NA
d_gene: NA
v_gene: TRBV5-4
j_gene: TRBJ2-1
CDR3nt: TGTGCCAGCAGCCAGGCCGGGTCCGAGGGGTTCAATGAGCAGTTCTTC
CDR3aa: CASSQAGSEGFNEQFF

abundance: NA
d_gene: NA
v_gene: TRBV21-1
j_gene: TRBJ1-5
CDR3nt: TGTGCCAGCACCACCCGGAGGGCCTCGGCCCAGCCCCAGCATTTT
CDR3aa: CASTTRRASAQPQHF

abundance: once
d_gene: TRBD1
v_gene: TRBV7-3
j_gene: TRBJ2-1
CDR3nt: TGTGCCAGCAGCCCGGGACAGGCTATCTACAATGAGCAGTTCTTC
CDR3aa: CASSPGQAIYNEQFF

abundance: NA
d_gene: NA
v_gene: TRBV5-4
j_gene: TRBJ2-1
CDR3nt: TGTGCCAGCAGCTCGTTGACGGACAAGAACAATGAGCAGTTCTTC
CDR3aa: CASSSLTDKNNEQFF

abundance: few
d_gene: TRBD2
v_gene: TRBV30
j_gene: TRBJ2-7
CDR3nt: TGTGCCTGGAGTCGATTTAGCGGGAGGTTATCCTACGAGCAGTACTTC
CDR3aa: CAWSRFSGRLSYEQYF

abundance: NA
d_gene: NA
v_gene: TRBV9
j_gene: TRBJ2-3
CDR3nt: TGTGCCAGCAGAAGGGGACACAGCACAGATACGCAGTATTTT
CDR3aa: CASRRGHSTDTQYF

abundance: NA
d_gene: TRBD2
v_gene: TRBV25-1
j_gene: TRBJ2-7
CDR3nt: TGTGCCAGCAGTGACGGGGCTAGCGGAACCTACGAGCAGTACTTC
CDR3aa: CASSDGASGTYEQYF

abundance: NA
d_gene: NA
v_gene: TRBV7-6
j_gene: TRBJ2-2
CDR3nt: TGTGCCAGCAGTGTAGGGGGAACTAACACCGGGGAGCTGTTTTTT
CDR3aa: CASSVGGTNTGELFF

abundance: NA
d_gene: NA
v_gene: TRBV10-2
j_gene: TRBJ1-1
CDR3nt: TGCGCCAGCAGTGTTACAGGGATGCCCACTGAAGCTTTCTTT
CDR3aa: CASSVTGMPTEAFF

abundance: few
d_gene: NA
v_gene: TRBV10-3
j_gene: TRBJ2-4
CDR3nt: TGTGCCATCAGTGAGTCTTCGGGACAACTAGCCAAAAACATTCAGTACTTC
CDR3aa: CAISESSGQLAKNIQYF

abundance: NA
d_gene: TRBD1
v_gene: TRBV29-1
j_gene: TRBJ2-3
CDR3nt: TGCAGCGACCTACAGGGGATCCCAGATACGCAGTATTTT
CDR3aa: CSDLQGIPDTQYF

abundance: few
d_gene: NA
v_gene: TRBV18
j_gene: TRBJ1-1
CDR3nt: TGTGCCAGCTCACCGGGGCGAACGAACACTGAAGCTTTCTTT
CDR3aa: CASSPGRTNTEAFF

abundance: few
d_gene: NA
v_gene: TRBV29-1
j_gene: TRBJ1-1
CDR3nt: TGCAGCGCCGGCGAGGGGTCGGGGAACACTGAAGCTTTCTTT
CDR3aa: CSAGEGSGNTEAFF

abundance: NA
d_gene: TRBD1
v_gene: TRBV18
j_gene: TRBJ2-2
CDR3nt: TGTGCCAGCTCACCACAACAGGGGGACACCGGGGAGCTGTTTTTT
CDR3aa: CASSPQQGDTGELFF

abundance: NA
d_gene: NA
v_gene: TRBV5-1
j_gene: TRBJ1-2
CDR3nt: TGCGCCAGCAGTCGATCCGTTTTCGATCCGAGACAGCGGTATGGCTACACCTTC
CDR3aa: CASSRSVFDPRQRYGYTF

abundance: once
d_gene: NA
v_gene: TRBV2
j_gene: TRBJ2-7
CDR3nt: TGTGCCAGCAGTATGTACGAGCAGTACTTC
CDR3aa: CASSMYEQYF

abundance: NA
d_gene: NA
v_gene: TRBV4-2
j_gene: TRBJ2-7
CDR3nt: TGTGCCAGCAGCCCGGGGATGCGGGACTCTTTCTACGAGCAGTACTTC
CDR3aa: CASSPGMRDSFYEQYF